These T cell receptor beta chains were read from a single sample in a study of stem cell transplantation in POMP-related autoinflammatory disease. Some clones are missing from TCRdb's copy, which holds only in-frame ones; the method was immunoSEQ multiplex PCR. The sample has tens of thousands of clones, approximately 90% seen once; the top ten hold 0.6% to 0.8%. The material was CD4+ T cells from PBMCs, obtained after stem cell transplantation. The source is a human patient with POMP-related autoinflammation and immune dysregulation (PRAID). Part of the T cell pool may stem from the graft donor. The CDR3 runs from the conserved cysteine through the conserved F or W. The order of the fields is V gene, J gene, D gene, clone size, CDR3 protein, CDR3 DNA. The D gene is left open where the match is weak. Rows give clone size only sometimes, using once, few, many, or a class for an expanded clone.

v_call: TRBV11-2; j_call: TRBJ1-1; d_call: NA; clone_size: NA; cdr3_aa: CASSLARNEAFF; cdr3_nt: TGTGCCAGCAGCTTAGCGCGCAATGAAGCTTTCTTT
v_call: TRBV24-1; j_call: TRBJ2-5; d_call: TRBD1; clone_size: NA; cdr3_aa: CATSDLRGTGGETQYF; cdr3_nt: TGTGCCACCAGTGATTTGCGCGGTACAGGGGGAGAGACCCAGTACTTC
v_call: TRBV4-1; j_call: TRBJ2-7; d_call: NA; clone_size: NA; cdr3_aa: CASSQVPGALYEQYF; cdr3_nt: TGCGCCAGCAGCCAAGTCCCCGGGGCGCTCTACGAGCAGTACTTC
v_call: TRBV29-1; j_call: TRBJ1-2; d_call: TRBD1; clone_size: NA; cdr3_aa: CSVERGPSGTGGSNYGYTF; cdr3_nt: TGCAGCGTTGAGAGAGGGCCCTCCGGGACAGGGGGCTCTAACTATGGCTACACCTTC
v_call: TRBV28; j_call: TRBJ1-4; d_call: TRBD1; clone_size: NA; cdr3_aa: CASGAADRGFGMKKLFF; cdr3_nt: TGTGCCAGCGGCGCAGCGGACAGGGGGTTTGGGATGAAAAAACTGTTTTTT
v_call: TRBV28; j_call: TRBJ2-6; d_call: NA; clone_size: NA; cdr3_aa: CASSSSDFRGPHYWANVLTF; cdr3_nt: TGTGCCAGCAGTTCCTCCGATTTCCGGGGGCCGCATTATTGGGCCAACGTCCTGACTTTC
v_call: TRBV10-3; j_call: TRBJ2-5; d_call: TRBD2; clone_size: NA; cdr3_aa: CAISEIRLAGANATQYF; cdr3_nt: TGTGCCATCAGTGAAATTCGATTAGCGGGGGCAAATGCGACCCAGTACTTC
v_call: TRBV7-8; j_call: TRBJ2-5; d_call: TRBD1; clone_size: NA; cdr3_aa: CASSSLRTGGSLKGGTQYF; cdr3_nt: TGTGCCAGCAGCTCCCTTAGGACAGGGGGTAGCCTAAAAGGGGGGACCCAGTACTTC
v_call: TRBV11-2; j_call: TRBJ2-5; d_call: NA; clone_size: NA; cdr3_aa: CASSTPGETQYF; cdr3_nt: TGTGCCAGCAGCACCCCGGGAGAGACCCAGTACTTC
v_call: TRBV4-1; j_call: TRBJ2-7; d_call: TRBD2; clone_size: NA; cdr3_aa: CASSRGLANYEQYF; cdr3_nt: TGCGCCAGCAGCCGGGGACTAGCGAACTACGAGCAGTACTTC
v_call: TRBV19; j_call: TRBJ1-2; d_call: NA; clone_size: few; cdr3_aa: CASSISDRRGGYTF; cdr3_nt: TGTGCCAGTAGTATATCGGACCGGAGGGGAGGCTACACCTTC
v_call: TRBV30; j_call: TRBJ2-7; d_call: TRBD2; clone_size: NA; cdr3_aa: CAWGGVSYEQYF; cdr3_nt: TGTGCCTGGGGGGGGGTCTCCTACGAGCAGTACTTC
v_call: TRBV14; j_call: TRBJ2-2; d_call: NA; clone_size: once; cdr3_aa: CASSQVGIGELFF; cdr3_nt: TGTGCCAGCAGCCAAGTTGGGATCGGGGAGCTGTTTTTT